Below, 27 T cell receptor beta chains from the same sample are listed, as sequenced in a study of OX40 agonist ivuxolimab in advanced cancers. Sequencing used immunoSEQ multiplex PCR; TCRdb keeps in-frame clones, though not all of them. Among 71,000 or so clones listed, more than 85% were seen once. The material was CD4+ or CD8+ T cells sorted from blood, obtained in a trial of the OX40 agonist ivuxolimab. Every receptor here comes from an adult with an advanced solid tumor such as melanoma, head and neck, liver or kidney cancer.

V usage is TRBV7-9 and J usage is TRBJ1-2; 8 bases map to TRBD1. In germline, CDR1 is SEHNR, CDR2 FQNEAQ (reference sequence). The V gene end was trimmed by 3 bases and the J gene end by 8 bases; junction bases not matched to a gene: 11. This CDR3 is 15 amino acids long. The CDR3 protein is CASSFPDRGQEGYTF. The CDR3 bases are TGTGCCAGCAGCTTCCCCGACAGGGGACAGGAAGGCTACACCTTC.

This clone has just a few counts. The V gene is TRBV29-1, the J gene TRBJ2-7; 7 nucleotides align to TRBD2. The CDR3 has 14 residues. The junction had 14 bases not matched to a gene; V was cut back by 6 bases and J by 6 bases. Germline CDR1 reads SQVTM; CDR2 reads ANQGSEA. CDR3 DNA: TGCAGCGTGAGACGGGATAGGGGAGGGTCCGAGCAGTACTTC. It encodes CSVRRDRGGSEQYF.

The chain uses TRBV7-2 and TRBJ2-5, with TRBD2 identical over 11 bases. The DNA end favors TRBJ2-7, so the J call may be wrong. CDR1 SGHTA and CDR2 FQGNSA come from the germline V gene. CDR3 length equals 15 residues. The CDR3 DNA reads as TGTGCCAGCAGCAGAACTAGCGGGAGTTCCTACGAGCAGTACTTC. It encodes CASSRTSGSSYEQYF.

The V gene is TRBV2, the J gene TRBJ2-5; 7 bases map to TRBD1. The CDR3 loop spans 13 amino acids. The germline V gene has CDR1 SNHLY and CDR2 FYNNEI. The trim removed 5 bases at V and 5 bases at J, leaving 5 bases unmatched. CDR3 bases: TGTGCCAGCAGTCGAGGGACAGAGGAGACCCAGTACTTC. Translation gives CASSRGTEETQYF.

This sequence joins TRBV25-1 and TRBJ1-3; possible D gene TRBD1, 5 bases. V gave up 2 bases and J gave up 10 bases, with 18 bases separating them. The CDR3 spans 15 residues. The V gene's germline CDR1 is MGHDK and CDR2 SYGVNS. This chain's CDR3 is CASSEPGTASGTIYF. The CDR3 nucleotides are TGTGCCAGCAGTGAACCAGGGACTGCTTCAGGTACCATATATTTT.

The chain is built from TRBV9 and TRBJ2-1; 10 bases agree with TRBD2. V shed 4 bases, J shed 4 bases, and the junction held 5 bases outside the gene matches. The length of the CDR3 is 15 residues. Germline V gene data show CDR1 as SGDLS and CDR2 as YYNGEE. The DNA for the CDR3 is TGTGCCAGCAGCCCTAGCGGGAGCCCATACAATGAGCAGTTCTTC. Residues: CASSPSGSPYNEQFF.

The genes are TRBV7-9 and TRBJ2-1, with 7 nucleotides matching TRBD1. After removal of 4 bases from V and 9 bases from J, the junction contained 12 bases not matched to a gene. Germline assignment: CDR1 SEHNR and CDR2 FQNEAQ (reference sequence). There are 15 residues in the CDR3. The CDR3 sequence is CASSYQIGTATEQFF. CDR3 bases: TGTGCCAGCAGCTACCAAATCGGGACAGCAACTGAGCAGTTCTTC. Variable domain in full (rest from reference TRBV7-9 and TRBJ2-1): DTGVSQNPRHKITKRGQNVTFRCDPISEHNRLYWYRQTLGQGPEFLTYFQNEAQLEKSRLLSDRFSAERPKGSFSTLEIQRTEQGDSAMYLCASSYQIGTATEQFFGPGTRLTVL.

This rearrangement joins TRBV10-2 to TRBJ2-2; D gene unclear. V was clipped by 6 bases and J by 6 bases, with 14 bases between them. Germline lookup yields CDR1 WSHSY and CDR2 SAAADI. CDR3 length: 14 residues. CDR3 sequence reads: CASSPQPGSGELFF. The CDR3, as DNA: TGCGCCAGCAGCCCCCAACCGGGCTCCGGGGAGCTGTTTTTT.

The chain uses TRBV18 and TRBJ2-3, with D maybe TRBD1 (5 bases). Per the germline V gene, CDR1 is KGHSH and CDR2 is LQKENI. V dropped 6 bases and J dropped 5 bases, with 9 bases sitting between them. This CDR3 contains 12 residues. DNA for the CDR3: TGTGCCAGCTCCCTAGGGGTAGATACGCAGTATTTT. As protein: CASSLGVDTQYF.

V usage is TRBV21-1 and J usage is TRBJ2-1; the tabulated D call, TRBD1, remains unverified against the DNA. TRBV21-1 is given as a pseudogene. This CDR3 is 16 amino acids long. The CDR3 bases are TGTGCCAGCAGCAAAGGGGACGACAGGGTCGGTAATGAGCAGTTCTTC. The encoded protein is CASSKGDDRVGNEQFF.

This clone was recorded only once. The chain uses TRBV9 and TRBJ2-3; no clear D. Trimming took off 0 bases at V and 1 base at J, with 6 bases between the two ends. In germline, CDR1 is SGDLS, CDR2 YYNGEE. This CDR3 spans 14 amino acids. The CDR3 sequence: CASSVDTGTDTQYF. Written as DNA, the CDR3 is TGTGCCAGCAGCGTAGATACAGGCACAGATACGCAGTATTTT.

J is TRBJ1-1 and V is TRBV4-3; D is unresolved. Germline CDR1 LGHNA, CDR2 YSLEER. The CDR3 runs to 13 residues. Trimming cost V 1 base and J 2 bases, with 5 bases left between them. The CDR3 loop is CASSQVVNTEAFF. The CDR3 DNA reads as TGCGCCAGCAGCCAAGTGGTCAACACTGAAGCTTTCTTT.

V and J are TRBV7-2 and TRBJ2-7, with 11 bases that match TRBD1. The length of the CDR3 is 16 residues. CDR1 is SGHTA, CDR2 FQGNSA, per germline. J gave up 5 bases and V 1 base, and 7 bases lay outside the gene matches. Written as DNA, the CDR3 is TGTGCCAGCAGCTTAGGAGGACAGGGGGCGGAGAACGAGCAGTACTTC. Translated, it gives CASSLGGQGAENEQYF.

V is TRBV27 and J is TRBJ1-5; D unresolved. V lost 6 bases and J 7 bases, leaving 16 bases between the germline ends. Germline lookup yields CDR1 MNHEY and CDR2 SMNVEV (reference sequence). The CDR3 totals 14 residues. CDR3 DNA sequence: TGTGCCAGCAGCAGGACTTCACTGAGGCAGCCCCAGCATTTT. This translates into CASSRTSLRQPQHF.

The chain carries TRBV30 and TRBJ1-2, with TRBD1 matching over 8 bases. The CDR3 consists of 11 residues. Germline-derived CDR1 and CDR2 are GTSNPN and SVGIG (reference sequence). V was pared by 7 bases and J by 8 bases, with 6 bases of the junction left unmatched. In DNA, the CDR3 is TGTGCCTTGCAGGGGGCGCCCGGCTACACCTTC. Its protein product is CALQGAPGYTF.

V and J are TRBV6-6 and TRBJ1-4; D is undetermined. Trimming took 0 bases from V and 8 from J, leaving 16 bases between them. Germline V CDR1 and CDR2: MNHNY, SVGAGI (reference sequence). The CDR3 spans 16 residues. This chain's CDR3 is CASSYSGGGTGEKLFF. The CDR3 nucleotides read TGTGCCAGCAGTTACTCCGGCGGCGGCACGGGGGAAAAACTGTTTTTT.

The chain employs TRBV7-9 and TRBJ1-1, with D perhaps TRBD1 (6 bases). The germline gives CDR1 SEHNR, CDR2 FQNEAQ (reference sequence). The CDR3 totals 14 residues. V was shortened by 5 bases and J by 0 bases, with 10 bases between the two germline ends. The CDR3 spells CASSQGQMNTEAFF. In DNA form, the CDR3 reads TGTGCCAGCAGCCAGGGACAAATGAACACTGAAGCTTTCTTT.

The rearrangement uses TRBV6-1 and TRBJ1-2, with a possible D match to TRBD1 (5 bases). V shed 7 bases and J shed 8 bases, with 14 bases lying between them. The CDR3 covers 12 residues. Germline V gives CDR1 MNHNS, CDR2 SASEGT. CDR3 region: CASTRDAGGYTF. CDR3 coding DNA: TGTGCCAGCACCCGGGACGCGGGCGGCTACACCTTC.

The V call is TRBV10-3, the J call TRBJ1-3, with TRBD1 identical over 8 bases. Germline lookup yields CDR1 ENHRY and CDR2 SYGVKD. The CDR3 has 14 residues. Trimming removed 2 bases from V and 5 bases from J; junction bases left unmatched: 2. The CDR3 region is CAISEGQGRNTIYF. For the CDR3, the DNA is TGTGCCATCAGTGAGGGACAGGGTAGAAACACCATATATTTT.

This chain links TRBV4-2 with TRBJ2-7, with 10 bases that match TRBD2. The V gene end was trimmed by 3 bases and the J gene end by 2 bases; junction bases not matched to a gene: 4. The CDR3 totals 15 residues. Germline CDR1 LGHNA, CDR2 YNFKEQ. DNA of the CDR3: TGTGCCAGCAGCCAGACTAGCGGGCCGGCCTACGAGCAGTACTTC. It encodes CASSQTSGPAYEQYF.

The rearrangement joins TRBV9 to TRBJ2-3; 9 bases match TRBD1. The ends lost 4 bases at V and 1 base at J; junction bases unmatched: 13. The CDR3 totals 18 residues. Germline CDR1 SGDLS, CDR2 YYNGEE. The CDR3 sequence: CASSITGTGPWGTDTQYF. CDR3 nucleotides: TGTGCCAGCAGCATCACCGGGACAGGGCCTTGGGGCACAGATACGCAGTATTTT.

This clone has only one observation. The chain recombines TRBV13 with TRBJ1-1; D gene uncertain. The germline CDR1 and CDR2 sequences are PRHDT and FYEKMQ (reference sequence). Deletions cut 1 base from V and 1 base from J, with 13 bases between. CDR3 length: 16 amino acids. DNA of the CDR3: TGTGCCAGCAGCTTAGTCACACGGGGAAAGAACACTGAAGCTTTCTTT. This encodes CASSLVTRGKNTEAFF. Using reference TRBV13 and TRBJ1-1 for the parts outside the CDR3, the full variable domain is AAGVIQSPRHLIKEKRETATLKCYPIPRHDTVYWYQQGPGQDPQFLISFYEKMQSDKGSIPDRFSAQQFSDYHSELNMSSLELGDSALYFCASSLVTRGKNTEAFFGQGTRLTVV.

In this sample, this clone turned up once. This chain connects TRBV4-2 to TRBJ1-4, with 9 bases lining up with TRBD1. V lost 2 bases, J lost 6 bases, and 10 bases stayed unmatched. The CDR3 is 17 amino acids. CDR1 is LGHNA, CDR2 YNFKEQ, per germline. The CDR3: CASSQSRSGQGHEKLFF. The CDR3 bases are TGTGCCAGCAGCCAATCACGTTCGGGACAGGGTCATGAAAAACTGTTTTTT.

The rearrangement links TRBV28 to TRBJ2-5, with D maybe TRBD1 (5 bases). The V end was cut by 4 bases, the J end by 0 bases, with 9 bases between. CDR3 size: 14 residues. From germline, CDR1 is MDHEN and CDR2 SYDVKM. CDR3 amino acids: CASSSTVYQETQYF. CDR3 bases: TGTGCCAGCAGTTCGACAGTGTACCAAGAGACCCAGTACTTC.

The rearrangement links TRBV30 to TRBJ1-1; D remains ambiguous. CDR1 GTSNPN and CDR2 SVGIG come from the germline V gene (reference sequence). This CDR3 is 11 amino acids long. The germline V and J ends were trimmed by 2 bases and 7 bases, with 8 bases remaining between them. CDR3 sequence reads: CAWSLPLEAFF. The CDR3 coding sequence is TGTGCCTGGAGTTTACCCCTTGAAGCTTTCTTT.

CDR3 coding DNA: TGTGCCAGCAGTTTAAGGACAGGCACTGAAGCTTTCTTT. Amino acids: CASSLRTGTEAFF. The chain has TRBV28 and TRBJ1-1; 7 positions match TRBD1. The J segment lost 4 bases and the V segment lost 2 bases, leaving 1 base of the junction unmatched. The CDR3 is 13 amino acids. CDR1 and CDR2 from the germline V gene are MDHEN and SYDVKM. Supplemented by reference TRBV28 and TRBJ1-1, the full variable domain reads DVKVTQSSRYLVKRTGEKVFLECVQDMDHENMFWYRQDPGLGLRLIYFSYDVKMKEKGDIPEGYSVSREKKERFSLILESASTNQTSMYLCASSLRTGTEAFFGQGTRLTVV.

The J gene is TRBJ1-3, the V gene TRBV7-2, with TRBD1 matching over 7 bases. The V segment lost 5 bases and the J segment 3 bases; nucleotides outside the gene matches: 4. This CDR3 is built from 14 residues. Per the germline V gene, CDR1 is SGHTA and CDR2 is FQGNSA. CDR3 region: CASSPQGDGNTIYF. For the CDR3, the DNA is TGTGCCAGCAGCCCGCAGGGGGATGGAAACACCATATATTTT. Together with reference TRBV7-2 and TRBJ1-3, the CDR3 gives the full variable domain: GAGVSQSPSNKVTEKGKDVELRCDPISGHTALYWYRQSLGQGLEFLIYFQGNSAPDKSGLPSDRFSAERTGGSVSTLTIQRTQQEDSAVYLCASSPQGDGNTIYFGEGSWLTVV.